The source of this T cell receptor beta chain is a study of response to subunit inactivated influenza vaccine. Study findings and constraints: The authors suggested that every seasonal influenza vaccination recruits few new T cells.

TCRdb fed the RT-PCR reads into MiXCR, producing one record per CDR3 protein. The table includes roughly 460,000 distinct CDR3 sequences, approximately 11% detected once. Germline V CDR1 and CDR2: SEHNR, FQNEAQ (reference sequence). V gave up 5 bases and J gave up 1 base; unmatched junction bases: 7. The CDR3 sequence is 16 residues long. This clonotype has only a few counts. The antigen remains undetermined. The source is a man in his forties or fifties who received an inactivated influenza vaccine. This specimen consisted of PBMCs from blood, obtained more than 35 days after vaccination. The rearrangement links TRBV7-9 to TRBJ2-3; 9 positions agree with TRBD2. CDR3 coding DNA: TGTGCCAGCAGCCTCGCCCAGCGGGAGGGCACAGATACGCAGTATTTT. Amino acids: CASSLAQREGTDTQYF.